Listed below are T cell receptor beta chains from one sample, sequenced in a study of cytomegalovirus exposure and HLA in healthy donors. The data were produced by immunoSEQ multiplex PCR, yet TCRdb's version contains in-frame clones alone and is incomplete. In the table there are about 330,000 clones, about nine tenths of which are singletons. Sequences were obtained from PBMCs. The receptors derive from a woman between 18 and 30 years old in good health and CMV-seronegative. The CDR3 runs from the conserved cysteine through the conserved F or W. D genes are given only for firm matches. Clone size is given for some rows only: seen once, a few or many times, or a class if the clone is expanded.

d_call j_call v_call clone_size cdr3_aa cdr3_nt
. TRBJ2-7 TRBV19 . CASSTLDRSEQYF TGTGCCAGTAGTACCCTAGACAGGTCCGAGCAGTACTTC
TRBD1 TRBJ1-4 TRBV6-5 . CASSSQGAANEKLFF TGTGCCAGCAGTTCCCAGGGGGCAGCTAATGAAAAACTGTTTTTT
TRBD2 TRBJ2-3 TRBV9 . CASSARLAAITTDTQYF TGTGCCAGCAGCGCCCGACTAGCGGCAATAACCACAGATACGCAGTATTTT
. TRBJ2-1 TRBV5-4 . CASSSQTEQFF TGTGCCAGCAGCTCACAGACTGAGCAGTTCTTC
. TRBJ1-2 TRBV6-1 . CASRNQDFYGYTF TGTGCCAGCCGAAACCAGGATTTCTATGGCTACACCTTC
. TRBJ1-4 TRBV4-3 . CASSQQWWAEKLFF TGCGCCAGCAGCCAACAATGGTGGGCTGAAAAACTGTTTTTT
. TRBJ2-7 TRBV14 . CASSHLGEGVGEQYF TGTGCCAGCAGCCATCTAGGAGAGGGGGTCGGCGAGCAGTACTTC
. TRBJ2-7 TRBV7-3 . CASSLAGWSEQYF TGTGCCAGCAGCTTAGCGGGATGGAGCGAGCAGTACTTC
TRBD1 TRBJ1-1 TRBV19 few CASRRPTGQGSTEAFF TGTGCCAGTAGAAGGCCTACCGGACAGGGCTCCACTGAAGCTTTCTTT
. TRBJ2-1 TRBV7-9 . CASSPHVSSYNEQFF TGTGCCAGCAGCCCCCACGTGAGCTCCTACAATGAGCAGTTCTTC
TRBD1 TRBJ2-2 TRBV7-2 few CASSPMYTGGSGELFF TGTGCCAGCAGCCCCATGTACACAGGGGGCTCCGGGGAGCTGTTTTTT
. TRBJ1-5 TRBV7-8 . CASSARPGRTDQPQHF TGTGCCAGCAGTGCCCGGCCGGGACGGACAGATCAGCCCCAGCATTTT
. TRBJ1-3 TRBV7-2 . CASSLDGGNTIYF TGTGCCAGCAGCTTAGATGGGGGGAACACCATATATTTT
. TRBJ2-7 TRBV7-3 . CASSLTPTGSYEQYF TGTGCCAGCAGCTTAACCCCGACAGGCTCCTACGAGCAGTACTTC
TRBD1 TRBJ1-4 TRBV28 . CASSPGTGEKLFF TGTGCCAGCAGTCCAGGGACAGGGGAAAAACTGTTTTTT
TRBD1 TRBJ1-1 TRBV5-1 . CASSLRDRDYTEAFF TGCGCCAGCAGCTTGAGGGACAGGGATTATACTGAAGCTTTCTTT
TRBD2 TRBJ2-2 TRBV11-1 . CASSFAGEGPGELFF TGTGCCAGCAGCTTCGCGGGAGAGGGCCCCGGGGAGCTGTTTTTT
TRBD1 TRBJ1-1 TRBV29-1 once CSVRTGGLDTEAFF TGCAGCGTCCGGACAGGGGGATTGGACACTGAAGCTTTCTTT
TRBD1 TRBJ2-5 TRBV29-1 . CSVESGGRETQYF TGCAGCGTTGAATCAGGGGGCAGGGAGACCCAGTACTTC
. TRBJ1-5 TRBV7-2 once CASSLDAGGSNQPQHF TGTGCCAGCAGCTTAGATGCCGGGGGTTCCAATCAGCCCCAGCATTTT
. TRBJ1-4 TRBV6-1 . CASRETTGRWGGSF TGTGCCAGCAGGGAAACTACGGGTCGCTGGGGGGGTTCTTTT
. TRBJ2-1 TRBV30 . CAWSGGSGGLTYNEQFF TGTGCCTGGAGTGGAGGGTCAGGGGGGCTTACATACAATGAACAGTTCTTC
. TRBJ2-6 TRBV9 . CASSVGAGANVLTF TGTGCCAGCAGCGTAGGAGCCGGGGCCAACGTCCTGACTTTC
. TRBJ2-7 TRBV4-1 once CASSQTLVPHEQYF TGCGCCAGCAGCCAGACTCTGGTTCCCCACGAGCAGTACTTC
. TRBJ2-7 TRBV7-2 . CASSSGLYEQYF TGTGCCAGCAGCTCGGGACTCTACGAGCAGTACTTC
. TRBJ1-2 TRBV27 . CASSLSNPRYGYGYTF TGTGCCAGCAGTTTATCGAACCCCCGTTACGGCTATGGCTACACCTTC
. TRBJ2-5 TRBV7-7 . CASSLGQQETQYF TGTGCTAGCAGCTTGGGACAACAAGAGACCCAGTACTTC
TRBD1 TRBJ2-7 TRBV7-9 . CASSRGQGRSYEQYF TGTGCCAGCAGCCGCGGACAGGGGCGCTCCTACGAGCAGTACTTC
TRBD2 TRBJ2-7 TRBV5-1 . CASSLAGTRGEQYF TGCGCCAGCAGCTTGGCCGGGACTAGGGGCGAGCAGTACTTC
. TRBJ2-7 TRBV18 . CASSSLSGASSYEQYF TGTGCCAGCTCATCCCTATCTGGAGCGAGCTCCTACGAGCAGTACTTC
. TRBJ2-7 TRBV2 . CASRFSGRGDEQYF TGTGCCAGCAGGTTTAGCGGAAGAGGCGACGAGCAGTACTTC
TRBD2 TRBJ2-1 TRBV28 . CAGLPGLAGVAYNEQFF TGTGCCGGGTTGCCGGGACTAGCGGGAGTCGCCTACAATGAGCAGTTCTTC
. TRBJ2-3 TRBV9 . CASSVGEVRTDTQYF TGTGCCAGCAGCGTAGGTGAGGTCCGCACAGATACGCAGTATTTT
TRBD1 TRBJ2-7 TRBV4-3 . CASSQDRGQYGQYF TGCGCCAGCAGCCAAGACAGGGGGCAATACGGGCAGTACTTC
TRBD2 TRBJ2-5 TRBV7-9 . CASSIAGGPGYQETQYF TGTGCCAGCAGCATAGCGGGAGGGCCCGGGTACCAAGAGACCCAGTACTTC
. TRBJ2-5 TRBV6-5 . CASSYEETQYF TGTGCCAGCAGTTACGAGGAGACCCAGTACTTC
. TRBJ2-3 TRBV5-1 . CASSFQRVSTDTQYF TGCGCCAGCAGCTTCCAGCGAGTAAGCACAGATACGCAGTATTTT
. TRBJ2-3 TRBV13 . CASSLTEGSTDTQYF TGTGCCAGCAGCTTAACGGAGGGAAGCACAGATACGCAGTATTTT
. TRBJ2-7 TRBV4-3 . CASSRVGGIYEQYF TGCGCCAGCAGTCGAGTGGGGGGAATCTACGAGCAGTACTTC
. TRBJ2-7 TRBV27 . CASGKGPYVTYEQYF TGTGCCAGCGGGAAGGGGCCCTACGTTACCTACGAGCAGTACTTC